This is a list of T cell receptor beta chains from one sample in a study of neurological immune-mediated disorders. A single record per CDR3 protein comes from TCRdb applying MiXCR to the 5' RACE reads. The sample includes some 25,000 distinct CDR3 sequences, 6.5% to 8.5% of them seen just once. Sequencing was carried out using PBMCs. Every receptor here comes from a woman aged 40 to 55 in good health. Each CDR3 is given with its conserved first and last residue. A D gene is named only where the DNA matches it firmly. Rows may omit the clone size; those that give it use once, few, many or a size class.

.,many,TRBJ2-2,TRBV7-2,TGTGCCAGCAGCAAGAACACCGGGGAGCTGTTTTTT,CASSKNTGELFF
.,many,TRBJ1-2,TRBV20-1,TGCAGTGCTAGAGATAGGATTTCCGGGCAGGGTGGTTTGGGCTACACCTTC,CSARDRISGQGGLGYTF
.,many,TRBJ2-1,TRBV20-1,TGCAGTGCCTGGAACAATGAGCAGTTCTTC,CSAWNNEQFF
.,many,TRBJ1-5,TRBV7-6,TGTGCCAGCAGCTTGCGGGCCGGGGTTCAGCCCCAGCATTTT,CASSLRAGVQPQHF
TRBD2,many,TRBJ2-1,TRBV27,TGTGCCAGCAGTGAAGCGGGAGGGCGGAGCAATGAGCAGTTCTTC,CASSEAGGRSNEQFF
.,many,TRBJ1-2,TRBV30,TGTGCCTGGAGTCTAGGGGGGAGACAGGAGGTAATCTTC,CAWSLGGRQEVIF
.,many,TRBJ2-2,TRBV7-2,TGTGCCAGCAGCTCAGAGGGCGGGCCCGGGGAGCTGTTTTTT,CASSSEGGPGELFF
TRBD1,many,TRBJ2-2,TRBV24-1,TGTGCCACCAGTGGTACCGGGACAGGGGGTGCCGGGGAGCTGTTTTTT,CATSGTGTGGAGELFF
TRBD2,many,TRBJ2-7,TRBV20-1,TGCAGTGCTAGAGATAATCAACTAGCGGGATCGAAACCCTACGAGCAGTACTTC,CSARDNQLAGSKPYEQYF
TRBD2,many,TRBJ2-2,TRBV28,TGTGCCAGCACTCGACTAGCGTCCGGGGAGCTGTTTTTT,CASTRLASGELFF
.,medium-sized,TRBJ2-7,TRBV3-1,TGTGCCAGCAGCCGTGGGGGTCGGGAGCAGTACTTC,CASSRGGREQYF
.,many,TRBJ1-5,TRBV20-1,TGCAGTGCTAGAGGTTCCAGGGGAAATCAGCCCCAGCATTTT,CSARGSRGNQPQHF
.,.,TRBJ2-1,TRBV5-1,TGCGCCAGCAGCCTGGAAGCGTACTCCTACAATGAGCAGTTCTTC,CASSLEAYSYNEQFF
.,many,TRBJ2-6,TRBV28,TGTGCCAGCAGTGTGCAGGGAACTGGGGCCAACGTCCTGACTTTC,CASSVQGTGANVLTF
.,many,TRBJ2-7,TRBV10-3,TGTGCCATCAGCACGTCGGGGTCCGACGAGCAGTACTTC,CAISTSGSDEQYF
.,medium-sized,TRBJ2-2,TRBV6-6,TGTGCCAGCAGTTTTGCGGTGACCGGGGAGCTGTTTTTT,CASSFAVTGELFF
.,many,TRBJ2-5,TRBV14,TGTGCCAGCAGCCAATTGGTCCAAGAGACCCAGTACTTC,CASSQLVQETQYF
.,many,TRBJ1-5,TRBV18,TGTGCCAGCTCACCACCGGCAGGGGCGAACAATCAGCCCCAGCATTTT,CASSPPAGANNQPQHF
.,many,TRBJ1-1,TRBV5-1,TGCGCCAGCAGCTTTATTTCTTCTCTGAACACTGAAGCTTTCTTT,CASSFISSLNTEAFF
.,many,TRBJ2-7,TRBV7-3,TGTGCCAGCAGCTTAACCCTGGGGGCGCCGCGGGAGTCCGGCTACGAGCAGTACTTC,CASSLTLGAPRESGYEQYF
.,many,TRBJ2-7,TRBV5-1,TGCGCCAGCTCTCGCGAACGGGTCGGCGAGCAGTACTTC,CASSRERVGEQYF
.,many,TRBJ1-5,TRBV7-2,TGTGCCAGCAGCTCCGGTGGGGGAAGCAATCAGCCCCAGCATTTT,CASSSGGGSNQPQHF
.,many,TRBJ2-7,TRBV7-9,TGTGCCAGCAGCTTAGGGGACCTGGGTACCTACGAGCAGTACTTC,CASSLGDLGTYEQYF
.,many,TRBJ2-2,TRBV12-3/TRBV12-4,TGTGCCAGCAGACCCGACAGGACGAGCACCGGGGAGCTGTTTTTT,CASRPDRTSTGELFF
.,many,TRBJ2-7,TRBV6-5,TGTGCCAGCCTCTTGACACCCAGCTCCTACGAGCAGTACTTC,CASLLTPSSYEQYF
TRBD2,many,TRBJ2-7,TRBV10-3,TGTGCCATCAGTGTAAAGTTAGCGGGAGTCGGCTACGAGCAGTACTTC,CAISVKLAGVGYEQYF
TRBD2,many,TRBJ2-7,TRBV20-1,TGCAGTGCTAGTCCGGGACTAGCGGGAGGGGAGTCCTCCTCTGCGCAGTACTTC,CSASPGLAGGESSSAQYF
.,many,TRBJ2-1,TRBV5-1,TGCGCCAGCAGCTTGCAGGGGGGGTACAATGAGCAGTTCTTC,CASSLQGGYNEQFF
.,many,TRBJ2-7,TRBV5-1,TGCGCCAGCAGCCCACGGGGGGACAGGCCCTCCGAGCAGTACTTC,CASSPRGDRPSEQYF
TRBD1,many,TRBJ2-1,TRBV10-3,TGTGCCATCAGTGCGGACAGGGATAACAATGAGCAGTTCTTC,CAISADRDNNEQFF
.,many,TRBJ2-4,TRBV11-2,TGTGTCAGCAGCTCGGGACGTCGCATTCAGTACTTC,CVSSSGRRIQYF
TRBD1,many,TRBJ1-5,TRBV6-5,TGTGCCAGCAGGGGGGACAGGGAGGGGCAGCCCCAGCATTTT,CASRGDREGQPQHF
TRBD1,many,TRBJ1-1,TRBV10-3,TGTGCCATCAGACCGGGACAGGGAGATAAGGCTTTCTTT,CAIRPGQGDKAFF
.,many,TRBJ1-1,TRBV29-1,TGCAGCGTTGAGCGGGTGATAAACACTGAAGCTTTCTTT,CSVERVINTEAFF
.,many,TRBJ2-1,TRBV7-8,TGTGCCAGCAGCTTAGGATGGGGCGGTACCCGCCTCCAGAGCTCCTACAATGAGCAGTTCTTC,CASSLGWGGTRLQSSYNEQFF
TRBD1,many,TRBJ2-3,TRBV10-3,TGTGCCATCAGCGGGACAGGGAATGTCGGCACGCAGTATTTT,CAISGTGNVGTQYF
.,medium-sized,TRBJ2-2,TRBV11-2,TGTGCCAGCAGCCATCTAGGAGGGAGGAACACCGGGGAGCTGTTTTTT,CASSHLGGRNTGELFF
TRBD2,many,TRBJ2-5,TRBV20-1,TGCAGTGCTAGAGGCCGTACTAGCGGGAGGCAGGAAGAGACCCAGTACTTC,CSARGRTSGRQEETQYF
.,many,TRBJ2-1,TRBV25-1,TGTGCCAGCAGTGACAAAGGGGGGAGCTCCTACAATGAGCAGTTCTTC,CASSDKGGSSYNEQFF
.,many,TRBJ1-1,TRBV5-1,TGCGCCAGCAGCTTGGCCAACGGGTTGGGCACTGAAGCTTTCTTT,CASSLANGLGTEAFF
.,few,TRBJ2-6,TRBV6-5,TGTGCCAGCAGTTACTCGATTGTGTCTGGGGCCAACGTCCTGACTTTC,CASSYSIVSGANVLTF
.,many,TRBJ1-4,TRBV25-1,TGTGCCAGCAGTCCAATGCGGGGGGCAGCGTCAAGACTGTTTTTT,CASSPMRGAASRLFF
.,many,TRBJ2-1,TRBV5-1,TGCGCCAGCAGCTTTATCGGGTCAAGGGGAGTCTACAATGAGCAGTTCTTC,CASSFIGSRGVYNEQFF
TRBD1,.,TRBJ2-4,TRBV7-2,TGTGCCAGCAGCTCAGGGACAGGGGAGAACATTCAGTACTTC,CASSSGTGENIQYF
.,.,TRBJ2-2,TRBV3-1,TGTGCCAGCAGCCGAGGAGGGTGGGCCAACACCGGGGAGCTGTTTTTT,CASSRGGWANTGELFF
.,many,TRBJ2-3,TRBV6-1,TGTGCCAGCAGTGAAGAGAGGGCAGATACGCAGTATTTT,CASSEERADTQYF
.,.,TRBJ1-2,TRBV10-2,TGCGCCAGCAGAACCACGGCGAACTATGGCTACACCTTC,CASRTTANYGYTF
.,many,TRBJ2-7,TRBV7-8,TGTGCCAGCAGCTTAGACCCAGGCTCCTACGAGCAGTACTTC,CASSLDPGSYEQYF
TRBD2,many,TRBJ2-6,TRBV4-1,TGCGCCAGCAGCCAAGGGCGGGGGGGCTCTGGGGCCAACGTCCTGACTTTC,CASSQGRGGSGANVLTF
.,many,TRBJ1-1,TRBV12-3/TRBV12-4,TGTGCCAGCACCCTGAGGGGGGGGGTCACTGAAGCTTTCTTT,CASTLRGGVTEAFF
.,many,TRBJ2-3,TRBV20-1,TGCAGTGCCCAGGGACTGCGGGCAGATACGCAGTATTTT,CSAQGLRADTQYF
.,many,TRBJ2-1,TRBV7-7,TGTGCCAGCAGCTCCCCAGGGGGGAATGAGCAGTTCTTC,CASSSPGGNEQFF
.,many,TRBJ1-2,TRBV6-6,TGTGCCAGCAGTCCCGGGTGGGGGCCCAGGCGTGGCTACACCTTC,CASSPGWGPRRGYTF
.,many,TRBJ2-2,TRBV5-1,TGCGCCAGCAGCGGGGGGACAGCGACCGGGGAGCTGTTTTTT,CASSGGTATGELFF
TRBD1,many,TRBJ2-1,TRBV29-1,TGCAGCGGGGAACAGGGGTTTGAGCAGTTCTTC,CSGEQGFEQFF
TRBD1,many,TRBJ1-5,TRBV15,TGTGCCACCAGCAGAGATTCCAGGGGGAATCAGCCCCAGCATTTT,CATSRDSRGNQPQHF
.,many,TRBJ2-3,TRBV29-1,TGCAGCACCAACACAGATACGCAGTATTTT,CSTNTDTQYF